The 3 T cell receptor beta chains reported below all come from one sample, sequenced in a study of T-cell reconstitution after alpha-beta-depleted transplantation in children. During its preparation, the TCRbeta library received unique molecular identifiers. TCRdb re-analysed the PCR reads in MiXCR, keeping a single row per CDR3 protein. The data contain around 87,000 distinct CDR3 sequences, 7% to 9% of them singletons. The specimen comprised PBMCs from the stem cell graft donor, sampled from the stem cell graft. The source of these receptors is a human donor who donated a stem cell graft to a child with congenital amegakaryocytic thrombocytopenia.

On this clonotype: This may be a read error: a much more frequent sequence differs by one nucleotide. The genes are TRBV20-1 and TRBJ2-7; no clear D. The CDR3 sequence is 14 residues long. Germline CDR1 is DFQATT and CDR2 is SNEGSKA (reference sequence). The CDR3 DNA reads TGCAGTGCCCCCCACAGCCTATCCTACGGTGAGCATTACTTC. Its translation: CSAPHSLSYGEHYF.

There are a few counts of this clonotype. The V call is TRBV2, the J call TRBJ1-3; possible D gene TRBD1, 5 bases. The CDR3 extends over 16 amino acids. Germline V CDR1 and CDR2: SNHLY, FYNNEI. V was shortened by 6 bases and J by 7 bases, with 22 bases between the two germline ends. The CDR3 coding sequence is TGTGCCAGCAGCACCCGAGGGGCCTCCGCCGGGAACACCATATATTTT. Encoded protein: CASSTRGASAGNTIYF.

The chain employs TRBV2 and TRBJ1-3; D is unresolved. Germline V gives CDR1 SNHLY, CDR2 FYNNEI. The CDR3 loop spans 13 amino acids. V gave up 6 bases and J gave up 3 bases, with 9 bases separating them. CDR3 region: CASSLGYGNTIYF. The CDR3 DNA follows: TGTGCCAGCAGCTTGGGGTATGGAAACACCATATATTTT.